Listed below are T cell receptor beta chains from one sample, sequenced in a study of cytomegalovirus exposure and HLA in healthy donors. TCRdb's table, derived via immunoSEQ multiplex PCR, lists solely in-frame clones and lacks some. This sample has tens of thousands of clones, with roughly 95% found just once. The specimen was PBMCs. The source of these receptors is a woman under 30 in good health and CMV-seronegative. CDR3s leave out the opening cysteine and the closing phenylalanine or tryptophan. The order of the fields is V gene, CDR3 length, CDR3 protein.

V: TRBV27; length: 11; CDR3: ASRRDSYNEQF
V: TRBV4-2; length: 11; CDR3: ASSPTGFYEQY
V: TRBV11-2; length: 14; CDR3: ASSSFPGTYSYEQY
V: TRBV10-1; length: 13; CDR3: ASSGGPQLVDTQY
V: TRBV19; length: 13; CDR3: ASSTRTRLFNEQF
V: TRBV9; length: 14; CDR3: ASSSELAGPQETQY
V: TRBV19; length: 11; CDR3: ASSIDFDRKAF
V: TRBV6-1; length: 14; CDR3: ASSARPGYSNQPQH
V: TRBV14; length: 12; CDR3: ASGGLAGEFEQF
V: TRBV7-9; length: 11; CDR3: ASSLEGVYGYT
V: TRBV7-9; length: 13; CDR3: ASSLIYQREGELF
V: TRBV11-2; length: 14; CDR3: ASSSSGGTVTGELF
V: TRBV10-3; length: 11; CDR3: AIAGSPNEKLF
V: TRBV7-2; length: 12; CDR3: ASSPRREITEAF
V: TRBV18; length: 14; CDR3: ASSIPELAGANVLT
V: TRBV28; length: 12; CDR3: ASSLGTTVGELF
V: TRBV28; length: 14; CDR3: ASKPWDYPSSYEQY